This TCR beta chain was documented in a study of OX40 agonist ivuxolimab in advanced cancers. With regard to this clone: As yet, its antigen is unknown.

Measured with immunoSEQ multiplex PCR; TCRdb has only the in-frame clones, and not every one. The sample holds about 80,000 clones, under 90% seen once. The study, taken as a whole, reports: Relative to CD4+ cells, CD8+ T cells on average had more expanded clones.

Germline-derived CDR1 and CDR2 are LNHDA and SQIVND (reference sequence). V gave up 3 bases and J gave up 0 bases, with 12 bases separating them. The CDR3 consists of 15 residues. This TCR was sampled from an adult with an advanced solid tumor such as melanoma, head and neck, liver or kidney cancer. The starting material was CD4+ or CD8+ T cells sorted from blood, obtained in a trial of the OX40 agonist ivuxolimab. This rearrangement joins TRBV19 to TRBJ2-7; tentatively, D is TRBD1 (5 bases). CDR3: CASSMEIRASYEQYF. The CDR3 nucleotides read TGTGCCAGTAGTATGGAAATCAGGGCCTCCTACGAGCAGTACTTC.